Included here is one T cell receptor beta chain sequence, with context. Its antigen is unknown. A much larger clone differs from this one at a single base, so this may be a read error. Trimming took off 0 bases at V and 3 bases at J, with 7 bases between the two ends. The CDR3 length is 14 residues. Germline assignment: CDR1 SGHKS and CDR2 YYEKEE (reference sequence). This record comes from a study of T-cell reconstitution after alpha-beta-depleted transplantation in children. TCRbeta library construction was performed incorporating unique molecular identifiers. TCRdb fed the PCR reads into MiXCR, producing one record per CDR3 protein. The table shows 200,000 to 250,000 distinct CDR3 sequences, with under 13% occurring only once. Points from the study as a whole: Where some patients showed high TCRbeta diversity at day 60, it came from recipient T cells and thymic progenitors that had survived. After transplant, at about two months, alpha-beta T cells were reportedly derived from several hundred expanded graft clones. T-cell counts and diversity at one year following transplant were attributed mainly to newly produced T cells.

The TCR originated in a child under two years old with acute myeloid leukemia, due to receive a stem cell transplant. The rearrangement uses TRBV5-5 and TRBJ2-1; no reliable D call. The sequenced sample was PBMCs, obtained before TCRalphabeta/CD19-depleted stem cell transplant. For the CDR3, the DNA is TGTGCCAGCAGCTTGGATGTAGACTACAATGAGCAGTTCTTC. Protein sequence: CASSLDVDYNEQFF.